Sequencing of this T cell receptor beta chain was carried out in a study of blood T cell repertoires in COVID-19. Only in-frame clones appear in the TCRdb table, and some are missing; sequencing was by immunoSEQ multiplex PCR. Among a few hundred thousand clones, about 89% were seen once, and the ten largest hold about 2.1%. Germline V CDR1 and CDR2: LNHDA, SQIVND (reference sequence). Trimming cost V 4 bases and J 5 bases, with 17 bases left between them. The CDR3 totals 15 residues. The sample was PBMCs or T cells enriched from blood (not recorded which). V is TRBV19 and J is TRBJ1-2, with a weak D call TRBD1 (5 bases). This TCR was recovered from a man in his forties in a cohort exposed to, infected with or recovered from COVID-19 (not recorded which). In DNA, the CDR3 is TGTGCCAGTAGTACTGCAGGGCTGCGCCCTTATGGCTACACCTTC. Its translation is CASSTAGLRPYGYTF.